This TCR beta chain was identified in a study of blood T cell repertoires in COVID-19. Profiled with immunoSEQ multiplex PCR; TCRdb holds only in-frame clones, not every one. The data hold around 340,000 clones, with about 86% observed a single time. This CDR3 is 14 amino acids long. Germline CDR1 reads LGHNA; CDR2 reads YSLEER. V gave up 3 bases and J gave up 1 base, with 8 bases separating them. The gene calls are TRBV4-3 and TRBJ2-3, with D possibly being TRBD1 (6 bases). The source of this sequence is a middle-aged woman with acute COVID-19. The sequencing sample was made of PBMCs or T cells enriched from blood (not recorded which). CDR3 region: CASSHSGGTDTQYF. In DNA form, the CDR3 reads TGCGCCAGCAGCCACTCAGGGGGCACAGATACGCAGTATTTT.